This TCR beta chain came from a study of shared clonotypes between healthy human individuals. With ten immunoSEQ deep assay plates, unsorted PBMC DNA underwent sequencing. Repertoires were generated with immunoSEQ multiplex PCR, while TCRdb's copy carries only in-frame clones and drops some. The table records fewer than 600,000 clones, approximately 85% of them present only once. V lost 0 bases and J 4 bases, leaving 6 bases between the germline ends. The CDR3 is made up of 13 amino acids. CDR1 SGHAT and CDR2 FQNNGV come from the germline V gene. The receptor was derived from a woman between 40 and 55 years old in good health. Some clones in this sample may be carry-over from other donors' samples. The sequenced sample was PBMCs. V is TRBV11-2 and J is TRBJ1-2, with unresolved D. The CDR3 spells CASSLEVVYGYTF. Here the CDR3 DNA reads TGTGCCAGCAGCTTAGAAGTGGTCTATGGCTACACCTTC.